The clone carrying this T cell receptor (beta chain) came up many times. Its target is not known. This specimen belongs to a study of T-cell reconstitution after alpha-beta-depleted transplantation in children. Study results and limitations: At day 60, the high TCRbeta diversity found in some patients originated from recipient T cells and thymic progenitors that had survived.

This CDR3 contains 15 residues. Looked up from germline, CDR1 is KGHDR and CDR2 is SFDVKD. V shed 4 bases and J shed 0 bases, with 9 bases lying between them. Unique molecular identifiers tagged the TCRbeta library. TCRdb called the PCR reads again in MiXCR, with one record for every CDR3 protein. The sample includes roughly 220,000 distinct CDR3 sequences, around 7.7% of them seen just once. The rearrangement uses TRBV24-1 and TRBJ2-1; maybe TRBD2 (5 bases). This clonotype was sampled from a male patient aged 2 to 10 who had a stem cell transplant for acute myeloid leukemia, so the T cells may come from the graft donor. This material consisted of PBMCs, mostly from graft donor cells, taken 360 days after TCRalphabeta/CD19-depleted stem cell transplant. The DNA for the CDR3 is TGTGCCACCAGTGAAAGCGGCAGCTCCTACAATGAGCAGTTCTTC. Encoded protein: CATSESGSSYNEQFF.